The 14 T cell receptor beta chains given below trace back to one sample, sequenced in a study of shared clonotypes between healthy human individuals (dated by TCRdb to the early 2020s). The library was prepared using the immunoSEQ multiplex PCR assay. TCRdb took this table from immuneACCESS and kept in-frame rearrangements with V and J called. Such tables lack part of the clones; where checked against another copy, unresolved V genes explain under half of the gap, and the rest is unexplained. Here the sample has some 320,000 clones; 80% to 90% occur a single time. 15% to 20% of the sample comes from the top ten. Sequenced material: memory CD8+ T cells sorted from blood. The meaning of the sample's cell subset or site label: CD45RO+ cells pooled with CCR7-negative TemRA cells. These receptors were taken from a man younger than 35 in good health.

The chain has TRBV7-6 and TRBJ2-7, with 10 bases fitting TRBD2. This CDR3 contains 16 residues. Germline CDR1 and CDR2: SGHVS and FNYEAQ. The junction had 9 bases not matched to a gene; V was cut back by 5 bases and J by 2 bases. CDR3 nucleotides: TGTGCCAGCAGCCCCGGGACTAGCGAAGGAACCTACGAGCAGTACTTC. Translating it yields CASSPGTSEGTYEQYF.

CDR3 in DNA: TGTGCCAGCAGCTCTCTCGCGCGGGAAAAACTGTTTTTT. Its protein is CASSSLAREKLFF. The chain links TRBV13 to TRBJ1-4; D unclear. Trimming cost V 4 bases and J 8 bases, with 11 bases left between them. Germline CDR1 is PRHDT and CDR2 is FYEKMQ (reference sequence). The length of the CDR3 is 13 residues.

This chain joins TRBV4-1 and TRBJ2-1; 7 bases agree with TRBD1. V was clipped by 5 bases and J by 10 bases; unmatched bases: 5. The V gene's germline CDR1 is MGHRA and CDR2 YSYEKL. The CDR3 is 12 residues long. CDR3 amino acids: CASSDRVREQFF. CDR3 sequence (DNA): TGCGCCAGCAGCGACAGGGTAAGGGAGCAGTTCTTC.

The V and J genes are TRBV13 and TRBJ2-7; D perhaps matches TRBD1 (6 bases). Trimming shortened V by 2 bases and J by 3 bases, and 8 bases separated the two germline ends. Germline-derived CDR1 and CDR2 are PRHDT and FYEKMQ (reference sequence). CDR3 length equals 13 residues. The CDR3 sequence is CASSLTGNYEQYF. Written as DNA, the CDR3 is TGTGCCAGCAGCTTAACAGGGAACTACGAGCAGTACTTC.

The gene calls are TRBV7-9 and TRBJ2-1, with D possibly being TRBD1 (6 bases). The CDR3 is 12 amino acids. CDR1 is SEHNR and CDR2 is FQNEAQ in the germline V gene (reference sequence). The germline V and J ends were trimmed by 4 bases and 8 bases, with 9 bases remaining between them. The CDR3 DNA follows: TGTGCCAGCAGCTCTGAGGGGGATGAGCAGTTCTTC. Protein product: CASSSEGDEQFF.

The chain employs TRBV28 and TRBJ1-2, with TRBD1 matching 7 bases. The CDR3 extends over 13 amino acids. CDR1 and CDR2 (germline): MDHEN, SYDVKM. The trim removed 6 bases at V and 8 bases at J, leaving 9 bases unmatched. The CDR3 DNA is TGTGCCAGCAGCTCAGGGGGGGCCAGGGGCTACACCTTC. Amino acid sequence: CASSSGGARGYTF.

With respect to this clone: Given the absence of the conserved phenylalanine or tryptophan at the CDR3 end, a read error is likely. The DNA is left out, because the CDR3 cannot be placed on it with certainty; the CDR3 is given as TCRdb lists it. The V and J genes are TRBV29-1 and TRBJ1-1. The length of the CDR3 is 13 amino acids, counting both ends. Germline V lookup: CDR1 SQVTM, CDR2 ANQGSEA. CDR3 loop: CSVHLTSYVSGFL.

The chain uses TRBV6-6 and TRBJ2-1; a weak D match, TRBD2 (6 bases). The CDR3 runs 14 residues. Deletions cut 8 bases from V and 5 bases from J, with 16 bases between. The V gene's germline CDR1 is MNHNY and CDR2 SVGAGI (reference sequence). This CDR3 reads CASVWEANHNEQFF. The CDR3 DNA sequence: TGTGCCAGCGTGTGGGAGGCAAACCACAATGAGCAGTTCTTC.

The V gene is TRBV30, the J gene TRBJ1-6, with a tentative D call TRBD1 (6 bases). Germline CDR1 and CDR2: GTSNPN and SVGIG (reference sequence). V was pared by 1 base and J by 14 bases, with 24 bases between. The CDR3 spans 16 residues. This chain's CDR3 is CAWSGVWAGAFAALHF. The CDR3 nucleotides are TGTGCCTGGAGTGGGGTCTGGGCAGGGGCTTTTGCGGCCCTCCACTTT.

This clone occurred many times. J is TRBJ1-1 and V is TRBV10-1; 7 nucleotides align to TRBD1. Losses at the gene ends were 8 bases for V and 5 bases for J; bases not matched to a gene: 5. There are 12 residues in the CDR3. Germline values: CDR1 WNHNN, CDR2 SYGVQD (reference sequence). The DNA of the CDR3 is TGCGCCAGCTATACAGGGGTTACTGAAGCTTTCTTT. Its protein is CASYTGVTEAFF.

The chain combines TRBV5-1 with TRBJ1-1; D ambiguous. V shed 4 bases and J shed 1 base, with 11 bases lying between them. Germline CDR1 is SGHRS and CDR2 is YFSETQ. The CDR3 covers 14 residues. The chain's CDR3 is CASSPYGQNTEAFF. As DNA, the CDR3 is TGCGCCAGCAGCCCTTATGGCCAGAACACTGAAGCTTTCTTT.

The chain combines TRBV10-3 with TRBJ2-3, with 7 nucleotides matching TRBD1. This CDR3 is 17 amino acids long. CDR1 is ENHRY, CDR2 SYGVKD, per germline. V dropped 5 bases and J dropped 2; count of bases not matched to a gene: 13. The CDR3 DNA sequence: TGTGCCATCAGTAGACTCAGGGGGTCCCCCCACACAGATACGCAGTATTTT. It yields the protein CAISRLRGSPHTDTQYF.

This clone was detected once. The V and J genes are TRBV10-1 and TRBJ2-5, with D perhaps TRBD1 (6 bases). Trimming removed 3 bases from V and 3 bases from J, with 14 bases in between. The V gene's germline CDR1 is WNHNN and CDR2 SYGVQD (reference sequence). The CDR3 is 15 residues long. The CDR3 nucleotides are TGCGCCAGCAGTGATTCCCGGGACACAGAAGAGACCCAGTACTTC. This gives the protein CASSDSRDTEETQYF.

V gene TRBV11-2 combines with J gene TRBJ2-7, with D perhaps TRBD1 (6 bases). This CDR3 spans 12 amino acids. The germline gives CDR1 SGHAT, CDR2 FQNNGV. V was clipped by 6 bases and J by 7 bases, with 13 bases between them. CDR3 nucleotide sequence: TGTGCCAGCAGGTGGACAGCTGGGGAGCAGTACTTC. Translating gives CASRWTAGEQYF.